The 15 T cell receptor beta chains below all came from one sample that was sequenced in a study of human T cells and chemical hapten exposure. Each CDR3 protein gets one entry after TCRdb re-called the RACE reads with MiXCR. There are about 82,000 distinct CDR3 sequences in the sample; about 8.7% occur only once, and more than 1.5% lies in the top ten. Time point in this sample: healthy volunteer bleed at 6 weeks. Extraction of total RNA was performed on unfractionated whole blood. Sequenced material: whole blood. These receptors originate from a male donor in good health. Some clones in this sample may be carry-over from other donors' samples.

The chain has TRBV12-3 or TRBV12-4 and TRBJ2-3; the D is unclear. The CDR3 sequence is 13 residues long. Trimming took off 5 bases at V and 2 bases at J, with 8 bases between the two ends. The CDR3 coding sequence is TGTGCCAGCAGTCCTCCCTTCACAGATACGCAGTATTTT. Encoded protein: CASSPPFTDTQYF.

Only a few counts were recorded for this clonotype. This sequence joins TRBV7-9 and TRBJ2-3; D is perhaps TRBD2 (5 bases). This CDR3 region has 15 residues. Germline-derived CDR1 and CDR2 are SEHNR and FQNEAQ (reference sequence). With 1 base removed from V and 5 bases from J, the gap between germline ends came to 13 bases. The CDR3 protein is CASSLVLTEGDTQYF. CDR3 DNA sequence: TGTGCCAGCAGCTTAGTTCTGACTGAGGGAGATACGCAGTATTTT.

This clonotype was seen a handful of times. The chain links TRBV12-3 or TRBV12-4 to TRBJ1-2; possible D gene TRBD1, 6 bases. The ends were cut back, 3 bases at V and 2 bases at J, with 10 bases in the middle. The CDR3 totals 14 residues. The CDR3 protein is CASSLAGTNYGYTF. In DNA form, the CDR3 reads TGTGCCAGCAGTTTGGCCGGGACAAACTATGGCTACACCTTC.

CDR3 in DNA: TGTGCCAGCAACGAGGGGGGGTCCACAGATACGCAGTATTTT. This gives the protein CASNEGGSTDTQYF. The rearrangement links TRBV2 to TRBJ2-3; tentatively, D is TRBD2 (7 bases). The V end was cut by 7 bases, the J end by 2 bases, with 13 bases between. The CDR3 has 14 residues. CDR1 and CDR2 (germline): SNHLY, FYNNEI.

This clonotype was seen a few times. The chain is built from TRBV5-4 and TRBJ1-2; the D is unclear. Germline lookup yields CDR1 SGHNT and CDR2 YYREEE (reference sequence). There are 15 residues in the CDR3. The V end was cut by 3 bases, the J end by 1 base, with 13 bases between. The CDR3 DNA is TGTGCCAGCAGCTCGGCCGGGAGCTATAACTATGGCTACACCTTC. This sequence encodes CASSSAGSYNYGYTF.

CDR3 loop: CSAREAYSNQPQHF. As DNA, the CDR3 is TGCAGTGCTAGAGAGGCTTATAGCAATCAGCCCCAGCATTTT. This chain links TRBV20-1 with TRBJ1-5; D gene ambiguous. Germline lookup yields CDR1 DFQATT and CDR2 SNEGSKA (reference sequence). Trimming took off 0 bases at V and 0 bases at J, with 6 bases between the two ends. The CDR3 consists of 14 residues.

This clonotype showed up just a few times. The chain has TRBV6-4 and TRBJ2-2; D may be TRBD1 (6 bases). Germline lookup yields CDR1 MRHNA and CDR2 SNTAGT. V gave up 6 bases and J gave up 2 bases, with 16 bases separating them. The CDR3 covers 16 residues. The CDR3: CASSPGQPPNTGELFF. CDR3 DNA: TGTGCCAGCAGCCCCGGACAGCCCCCCAACACCGGGGAGCTGTTTTTT.

This clonotype was detected many times. This chain connects TRBV20-1 to TRBJ1-1; the D is unclear. CDR1 is DFQATT, CDR2 SNEGSKA, per germline (reference sequence). This CDR3 region has 13 residues. Trimming took 0 bases from V and 11 from J, leaving 16 bases between them. CDR3 sequence: CSARDRSLTAAFF. The DNA of the CDR3 is TGCAGTGCTAGAGATCGGAGTCTAACCGCGGCTTTCTTT.

The table lists this clonotype with many counts. V and J are TRBV20-1 and TRBJ2-3; TRBD2 is a possible D gene (5 bases). CDR3 length equals 16 residues. V was shortened by 3 bases and J by 4 bases, with 20 bases between the two germline ends. Looked up from germline, CDR1 is DFQATT and CDR2 is SNEGSKA (reference sequence). CDR3 nucleotides: TGCAGTGCTAGGGCTCTGGGAGATAGATGGGCAGATACGCAGTATTTT. Translation: CSARALGDRWADTQYF.

This clonotype was seen only a few times. The rearrangement joins TRBV6-5 to TRBJ2-6; 7 bases fit TRBD1. CDR1 MNHEY and CDR2 SVGAGI come from the germline V gene. V shed 0 bases and J 0 bases; nucleotides not matched to a gene: 5. CDR3 length: 18 amino acids. The CDR3 region has the DNA TGTGCCAGCAGTTACTCGCAGGGGGTAGGCTCTGGGGCCAACGTCCTGACTTTC. Amino acids: CASSYSQGVGSGANVLTF.

This clonotype was counted between two and nine times. V is TRBV7-9 and J is TRBJ1-1; no clear D gene. Deletions cut 1 base from V and 11 bases from J, with 8 bases between. Germline values: CDR1 SEHNR, CDR2 FQNEAQ (reference sequence). This CDR3 is built from 11 residues. The CDR3, as DNA: TGTGCCAGCAGCTTAGGAGGGATGGCTTTCTTT. Translating it yields CASSLGGMAFF.

The chain employs TRBV10-2 and TRBJ1-2; weak D call: TRBD1 (5 bases). Germline V gene data show CDR1 as WSHSY and CDR2 as SAAADI. The ends were cut back, 0 bases at V and 4 bases at J, with 12 bases in the middle. CDR3 length: 15 residues. In nucleotides, the CDR3 is TGCGCCAGCAGTGAGTCGCTCAGGGAGAGCTATGGCTACACCTTC. Protein product: CASSESLRESYGYTF.

The chain has TRBV5-1 and TRBJ2-4, with D possibly TRBD2 on 6 matching bases. Deletions cut 2 bases from V and 2 bases from J, with 14 bases between. Germline V gene data show CDR1 as SGHRS and CDR2 as YFSETQ. The CDR3 runs 16 residues. CDR3 sequence (DNA): TGCGCCAGCAGCTTCTGGAGGGCTAGGTCCAAAAACATTCAGTACTTC. Translation gives CASSFWRARSKNIQYF.

The V and J genes are TRBV5-4 and TRBJ2-3; the match to TRBD2 covers 10 bases. V was pared by 4 bases and J by 5 bases, with 13 bases of the junction left unmatched. Germline V lookup: CDR1 SGHNT, CDR2 YYREEE (reference sequence). There are 17 residues in the CDR3. DNA for the CDR3: TGTGCCAGCAGCAAGGAGGTTAGCGGGGGGCAGCAAGATACGCAGTATTTT. Translation: CASSKEVSGGQQDTQYF. Together with reference TRBV5-4 and TRBJ2-3, the CDR3 gives the full variable domain: ETGVTQSPTHLIKTRGQQVTLRCSSQSGHNTVSWYQQALGQGPQFIFQYYREEENGRGNFPPRFSGLQFPNYSSELNVNALELDDSALYLCASSKEVSGGQQDTQYFGPGTRLTVL.

This clonotype came up many times. The V and J genes are TRBV20-1 and TRBJ2-3; 10 bases agree with TRBD2. Germline V lookup: CDR1 DFQATT, CDR2 SNEGSKA (reference sequence). The junction had 12 bases not matched to a gene; V was cut back by 3 bases and J by 0 bases. The CDR3 loop spans 18 amino acids. CDR3 amino acids: CSARRPSGGPLSTDTQYF. The CDR3, as DNA: TGCAGTGCTAGGCGCCCTAGCGGGGGACCCCTTAGCACAGATACGCAGTATTTT.